This T cell receptor beta chain was captured by sequencing in a study of beta chain features in type 1 diabetes. Background on the study: Age, gender and cell yields were alike across patients and healthy donors.

Averaging around 120 mL, one heparinised blood draw was given by each donor. The authors reverse transcribed all of the isolated RNA, so sequencing captured expressed TCRB transcripts. The protocol was immunoSEQ multiplex PCR, while the TCRdb copy is restricted to in-frame clones and leaves out a portion. Of 110,000 or so clones detected, 30% to 50% appear once; the ten largest clones hold 0.06% to 0.075%. V was pared by 0 bases and J by 5 bases, with 23 bases between. This CDR3 contains 18 residues. Germline V gene lookup returns CDR1 SEHNR and CDR2 FQNEAQ (reference sequence). V is TRBV7-9 and J is TRBJ2-7; D not resolved. Sequencing was carried out using stem cell memory CD4+ T cells from blood. This TCR derives from a woman aged 18-29 years in good health. In DNA, the CDR3 is TGTGCCAGCAGCTTAGCACCCTGGAGTAGAACGGCCGGTGACGAGCAGTACTTC. As protein: CASSLAPWSRTAGDEQYF.